Included here is one T cell receptor beta chain sequence, with context. Seattle enrolled patients during active infection and tracked them longitudinally. The CDR3 is 15 residues long. Germline CDR1 reads DFQATT; CDR2 reads SNEGSKA (reference sequence). V lost 3 bases, J lost 5 bases, and 8 bases stayed unmatched. The entry originates in a study of blood T cell repertoires in COVID-19. Across the whole study: Researchers got acute and convalescent COVID-19 samples from the United States, Italy and Spain. Sources were T cells, B-cell-depleted T cells, or PBMCs; the material itself was cDNA or gDNA.

In the source study's methods: Estimates of nucleated cell counts were drawn from the amplification of reference gene primers. The assay was immunoSEQ multiplex PCR, and TCRdb's table has in-frame clones only and misses some. The V and J calls and clone size come from that table; D and trimming were worked out from the DNA. The sample contains approximately 59,000 clones, approximately 75% of which appear only once. The chain employs TRBV20-1 and TRBJ2-1; 9 nucleotides agree with TRBD2. The clonotype was recovered from a man aged 55 to 69 with COVID-19, enrolled during active disease. Sequencing input: peripheral blood. CDR3 protein: CSASAGTSSNNEQFF. The CDR3 region has the DNA TGCAGTGCTAGTGCCGGGACTAGCAGTAACAATGAGCAGTTCTTC.